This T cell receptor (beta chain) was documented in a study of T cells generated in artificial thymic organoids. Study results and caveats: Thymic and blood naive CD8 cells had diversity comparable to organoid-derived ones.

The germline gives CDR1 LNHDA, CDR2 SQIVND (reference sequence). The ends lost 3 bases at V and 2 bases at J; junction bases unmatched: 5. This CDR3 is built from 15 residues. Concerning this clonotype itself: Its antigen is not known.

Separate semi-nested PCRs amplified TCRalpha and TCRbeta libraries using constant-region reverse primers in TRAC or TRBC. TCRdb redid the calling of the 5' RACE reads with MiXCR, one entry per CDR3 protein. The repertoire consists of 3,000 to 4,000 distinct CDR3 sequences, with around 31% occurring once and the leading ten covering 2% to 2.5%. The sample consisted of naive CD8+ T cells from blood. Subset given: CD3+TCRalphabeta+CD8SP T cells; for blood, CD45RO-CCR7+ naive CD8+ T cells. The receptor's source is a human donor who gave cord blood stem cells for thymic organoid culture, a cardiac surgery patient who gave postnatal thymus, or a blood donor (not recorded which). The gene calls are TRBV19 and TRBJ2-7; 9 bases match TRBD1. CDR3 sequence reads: CASSIIGDRAYEQYF. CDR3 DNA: TGTGCCAGTAGTATTATCGGGGACAGGGCCTACGAGCAGTACTTC.